This T cell receptor beta chain was retrieved from a study of regulatory T cells in long-lasting Graves disease. This clonotype appeared a few times. V gave up 2 bases and J gave up 4 bases; unmatched junction bases: 8. Germline-derived CDR1 and CDR2 are MNHEY and SMNVEV (reference sequence). The CDR3 spans 17 residues. Time point noted: persistent/refractory GD, antithyroid drugs over 5 years with positive TRAb. Researchers made the TCR library from RNA that was extracted from PBMCs. Library construction for TCR beta used iRepertoire HTBI primers and Arm-PCR of CDR3 regions. TCRdb re-analysed the multiplex PCR reads in MiXCR, keeping a single row per CDR3 protein. The table includes about 460,000 distinct CDR3 sequences, around a fifth detected once.

The clonotype was recovered from a female donor with Graves disease. This chain joins TRBV27 and TRBJ2-6; 7 positions agree with TRBD1. The specimen comprised peripheral blood mononuclear cells (PBMCs), sampled when the disease was refractory, from a patient treated with antithyroid drugs. In DNA, the CDR3 is TGTGCCAGCAGTTTACGTACAGGGGCAGGGGGGGCCAACGTCCTGACTTTC. Its protein product is CASSLRTGAGGANVLTF.